This is a list of T cell receptor beta chains from one sample in a study of technical replicates of blood from a handful of donors. The data were produced by immunoSEQ multiplex PCR, yet TCRdb's version contains in-frame clones alone and is incomplete. Among fewer than 90,000 clones, 94% were seen once, and the ten largest hold about 0.39%. Sequencing used T cells isolated from PBMCs. These receptors were obtained from a human donor in good health. The CDR3 runs from the conserved cysteine through the conserved F or W. D genes are given only for firm matches.

TRBV6-5	TRBD2	TRBJ2-1	CASSYAMIAGENEQFF	TGTGCCAGCAGTTACGCCATGATAGCGGGAGAAAATGAGCAGTTCTTC
TRBV7-9	TRBD1	TRBJ2-7	CASSIRDSYEQYF	TGTGCCAGCAGCATAAGGGACAGCTACGAGCAGTACTTC
TRBV28	.	TRBJ1-2	CASRRDYGYTF	TGTGCCAGCCGGAGGGACTATGGCTACACCTTC
TRBV6-5	TRBD1	TRBJ1-1	CASSFGQGSTEAFF	TGTGCCAGCAGTTTTGGACAGGGCAGCACTGAAGCTTTCTTT
TRBV9	TRBD1	TRBJ2-3	CASSTRQGNTFFTDTQYF	TGTGCCAGCAGCACCCGACAGGGGAATACATTTTTCACAGATACGCAGTATTTT
TRBV19	.	TRBJ1-1	CASSIAPGGEEAFF	TGTGCCAGTAGTATAGCACCGGGCGGGGAAGAAGCTTTCTTT
TRBV5-4	.	TRBJ2-1	CASSLGLAMVKAEQFF	TGTGCCAGCAGCTTGGGTCTAGCCATGGTAAAAGCTGAGCAGTTCTTC
TRBV4-3	.	TRBJ1-1	CASSQVAGALEAFF	TGCGCCAGCAGCCAAGTCGCAGGGGCACTGGAAGCTTTCTTT
TRBV4-3	TRBD1	TRBJ2-2	CASSQVRGPSGQTGELFF	TGCGCCAGCAGCCAAGTGAGGGGGCCTTCGGGTCAGACCGGGGAGCTGTTTTTT
TRBV6-1	TRBD1	TRBJ1-2	CASSRDRAGYGYTF	TGTGCCAGCAGCCGGGACAGGGCAGGCTATGGCTACACCTTC
TRBV7-8	.	TRBJ2-5	CASSTSRRGETQYF	TGTGCCAGCAGCACGAGCCGGCGAGGGGAGACCCAGTACTTC
TRBV7-9	TRBD2	TRBJ2-1	CASSLGREGPLDNEQFF	TGTGCCAGCAGCTTGGGGCGGGAGGGCCCCCTAGACAATGAGCAGTTCTTC
TRBV27	.	TRBJ1-2	CASALSLLSGYTF	TGTGCCAGCGCGCTGTCTCTACTCTCCGGCTACACCTTC
TRBV5-1	TRBD1	TRBJ2-2	CASSSDRVGSGELFF	TGCGCCAGCAGTTCCGACAGGGTTGGATCCGGGGAGCTGTTTTTT
TRBV5-1	.	TRBJ2-1	CASSLEGQSKFF	TGCGCCAGCAGCTTGGAGGGACAATCAAAGTTCTTC
TRBV10-3	TRBD1	TRBJ1-2	CAISDTRQGVHVSGYTF	TGTGCCATCAGTGATACGCGACAGGGGGTTCATGTGTCTGGCTACACCTTC
TRBV9	.	TRBJ1-5	CASSVDQGNQPQHF	TGTGCCAGCAGCGTTGACCAGGGCAATCAGCCCCAGCATTTT